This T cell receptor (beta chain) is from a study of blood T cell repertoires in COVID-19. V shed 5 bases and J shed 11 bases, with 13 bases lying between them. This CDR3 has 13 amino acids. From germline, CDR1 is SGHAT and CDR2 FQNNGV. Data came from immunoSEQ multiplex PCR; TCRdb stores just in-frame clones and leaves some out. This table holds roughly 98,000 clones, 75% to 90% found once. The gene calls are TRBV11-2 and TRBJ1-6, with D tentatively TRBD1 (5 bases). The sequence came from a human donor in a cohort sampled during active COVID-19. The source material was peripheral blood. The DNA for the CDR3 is TGTGCCAGCAGCGCAGCAGGGAGGACACCCCTCCACTTT. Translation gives CASSAAGRTPLHF.